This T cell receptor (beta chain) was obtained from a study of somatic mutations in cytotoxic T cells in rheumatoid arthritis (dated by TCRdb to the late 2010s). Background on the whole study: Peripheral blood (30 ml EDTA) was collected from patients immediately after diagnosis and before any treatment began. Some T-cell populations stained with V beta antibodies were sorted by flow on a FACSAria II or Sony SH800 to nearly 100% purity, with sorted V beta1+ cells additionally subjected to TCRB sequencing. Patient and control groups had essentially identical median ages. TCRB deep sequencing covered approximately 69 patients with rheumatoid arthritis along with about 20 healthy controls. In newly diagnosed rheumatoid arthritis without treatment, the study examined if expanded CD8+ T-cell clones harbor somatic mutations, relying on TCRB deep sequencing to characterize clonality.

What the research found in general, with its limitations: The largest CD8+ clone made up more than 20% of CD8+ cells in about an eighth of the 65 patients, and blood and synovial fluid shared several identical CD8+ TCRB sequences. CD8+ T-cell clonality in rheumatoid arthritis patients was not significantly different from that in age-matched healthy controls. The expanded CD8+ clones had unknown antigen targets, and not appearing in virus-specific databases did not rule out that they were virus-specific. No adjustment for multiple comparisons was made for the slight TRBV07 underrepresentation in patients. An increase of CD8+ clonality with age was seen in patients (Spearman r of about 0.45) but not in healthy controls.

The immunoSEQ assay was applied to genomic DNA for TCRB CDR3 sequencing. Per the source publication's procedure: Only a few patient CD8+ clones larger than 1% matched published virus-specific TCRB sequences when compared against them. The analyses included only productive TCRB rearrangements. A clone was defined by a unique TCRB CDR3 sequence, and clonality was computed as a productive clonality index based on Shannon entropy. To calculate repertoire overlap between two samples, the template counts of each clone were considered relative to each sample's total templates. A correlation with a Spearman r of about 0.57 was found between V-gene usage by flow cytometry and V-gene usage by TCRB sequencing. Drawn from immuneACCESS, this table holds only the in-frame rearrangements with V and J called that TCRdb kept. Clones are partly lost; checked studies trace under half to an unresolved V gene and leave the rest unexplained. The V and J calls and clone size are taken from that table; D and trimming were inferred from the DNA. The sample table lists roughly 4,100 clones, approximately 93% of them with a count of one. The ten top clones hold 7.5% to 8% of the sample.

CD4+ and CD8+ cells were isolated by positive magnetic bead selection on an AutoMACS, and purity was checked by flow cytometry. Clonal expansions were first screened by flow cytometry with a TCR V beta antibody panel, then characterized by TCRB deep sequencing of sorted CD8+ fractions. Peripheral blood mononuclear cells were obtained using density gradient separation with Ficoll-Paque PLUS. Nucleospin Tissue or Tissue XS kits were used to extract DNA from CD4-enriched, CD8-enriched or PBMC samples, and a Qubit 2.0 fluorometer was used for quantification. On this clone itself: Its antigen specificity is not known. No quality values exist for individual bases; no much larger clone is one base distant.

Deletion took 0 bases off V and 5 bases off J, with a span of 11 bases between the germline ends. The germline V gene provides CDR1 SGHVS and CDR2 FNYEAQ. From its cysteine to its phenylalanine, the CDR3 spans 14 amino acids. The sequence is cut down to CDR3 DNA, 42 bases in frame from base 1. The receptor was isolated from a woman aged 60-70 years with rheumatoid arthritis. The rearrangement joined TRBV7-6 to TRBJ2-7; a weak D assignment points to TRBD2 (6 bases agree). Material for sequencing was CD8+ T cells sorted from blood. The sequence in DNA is TGTGCCAGCAGCTTAGCGGCCGGGACTCACGAGCAGTACTTC. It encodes CASSLAAGTHEQYF.